This T cell receptor (beta chain) was sequenced during a study of blood T cell repertoires in COVID-19. The CDR3 runs 14 residues. Germline CDR1 and CDR2: SGHTA and FQGNSA. Trimming stripped 5 bases from V and 4 bases from J, with 12 bases between. In the original workflow: For nucleated cells, counts were estimated from reference gene primer amplification. TCRdb's table, derived via immunoSEQ multiplex PCR, lists solely in-frame clones and lacks some. That table furnishes V, J and clone size, whereas the DNA furnished D and trimming. Among 150,000 to 200,000 clones, approximately 88% were seen once, and the ten largest hold 9.1%.

The chain has TRBV7-2 and TRBJ1-3, with D possibly being TRBD1 (6 bases). This receptor was identified in a woman over 75 with active or convalescent COVID-19. Sequenced: peripheral blood. Here the CDR3 reads CASSPYRGGNTIYF. Here the CDR3 DNA reads TGTGCCAGCAGCCCCTATAGGGGGGGAAACACCATATATTTT.